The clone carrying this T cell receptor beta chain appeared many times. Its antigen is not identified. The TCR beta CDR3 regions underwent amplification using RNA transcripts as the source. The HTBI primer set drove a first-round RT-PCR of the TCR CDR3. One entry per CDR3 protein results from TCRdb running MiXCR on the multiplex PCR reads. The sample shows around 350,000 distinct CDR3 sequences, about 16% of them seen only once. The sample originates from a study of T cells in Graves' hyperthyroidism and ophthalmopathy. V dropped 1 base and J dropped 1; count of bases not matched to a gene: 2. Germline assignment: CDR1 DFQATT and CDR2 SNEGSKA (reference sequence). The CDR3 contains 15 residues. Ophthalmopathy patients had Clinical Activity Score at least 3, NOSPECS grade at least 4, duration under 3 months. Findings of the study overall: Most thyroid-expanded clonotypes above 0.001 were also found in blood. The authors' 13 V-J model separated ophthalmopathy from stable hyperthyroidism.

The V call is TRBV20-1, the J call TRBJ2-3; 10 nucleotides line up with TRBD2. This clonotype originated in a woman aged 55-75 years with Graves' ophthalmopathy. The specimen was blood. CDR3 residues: CSARAGTSGTDTQYF. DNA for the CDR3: TGCAGTGCTAGAGCCGGGACTAGCGGCACAGATACGCAGTATTTT.